This T cell receptor (beta chain) originates from a study of cytomegalovirus exposure and HLA in healthy donors. Looked up from germline, CDR1 is SQVTM and CDR2 is ANQGSEA. The CDR3 sequence is 15 residues long. Trimming removed 7 bases at V and 1 base at J, with 18 bases between. On this clone: Its specificity is not known.

General study findings and limits: Altogether, 150 to 200 TCR beta chains were recorded as cytomegalovirus-associated. Generally TCR sequences proved uncommon, though certain public TCRs appeared in numerous donors.

Clones were sequenced by immunoSEQ multiplex PCR, and TCRdb holds only the in-frame ones, with some missing. The table shows approximately 190,000 clones, with approximately 80% occurring only once. The sample taken for sequencing was PBMCs. This clonotype originated in a woman in her twenties or thirties in good health and CMV-seropositive. V gene TRBV29-1 combines with J gene TRBJ2-3, with a possible D match to TRBD2 (6 bases). The CDR3 sequence is CSAEGLGPRTDTQYF. The CDR3 coding sequence is TGCAGCGCAGAGGGACTGGGCCCCCGCACAGATACGCAGTATTTT.